Given below is one T cell receptor beta chain in context. The antigen remains unidentified. This sample is drawn from a study of cytomegalovirus exposure and HLA in healthy donors. CDR3 size: 13 residues. V dropped 6 bases and J dropped 2 bases, with 11 bases sitting between them. The assay was immunoSEQ multiplex PCR, and TCRdb's table has in-frame clones only and misses some. The sample yields 150,000 to 200,000 clones, about 80% seen once. Whole-study findings and limits: Testing in vitro showed a few CMV-associated chains specific for CMV antigens. The finding came from a later analysis; first-cohort TCR clusters tended to co-occur in the 95 to 150 validation repertoires. 150 or so TCR beta chains were listed as cytomegalovirus-associated.

The chain employs TRBV6-7 and TRBJ2-7; D might be TRBD1 (5 bases). TRBV6-7 is an ORF for which the function is uncertain. The origin of this receptor is a woman aged 18-29 years in good health and CMV-seropositive. Specimen: PBMCs. The CDR3 is CASSPDSPYEQYF. The CDR3 coding sequence is TGTGCCAGCAGCCCCGACAGTCCCTACGAGCAGTACTTC.